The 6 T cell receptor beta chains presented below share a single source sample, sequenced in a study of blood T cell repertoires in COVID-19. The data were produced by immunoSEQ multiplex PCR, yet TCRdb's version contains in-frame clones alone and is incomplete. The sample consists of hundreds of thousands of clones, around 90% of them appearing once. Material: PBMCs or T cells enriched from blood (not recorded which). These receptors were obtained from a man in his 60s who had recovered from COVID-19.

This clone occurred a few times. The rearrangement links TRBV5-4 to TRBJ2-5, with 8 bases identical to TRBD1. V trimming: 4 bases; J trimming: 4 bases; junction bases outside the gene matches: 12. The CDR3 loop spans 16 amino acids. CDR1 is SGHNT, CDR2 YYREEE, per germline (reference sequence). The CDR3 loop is CASSPGGMGSRETQYF. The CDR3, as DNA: TGTGCCAGCAGCCCAGGGGGCATGGGTTCGCGAGAGACCCAGTACTTC.

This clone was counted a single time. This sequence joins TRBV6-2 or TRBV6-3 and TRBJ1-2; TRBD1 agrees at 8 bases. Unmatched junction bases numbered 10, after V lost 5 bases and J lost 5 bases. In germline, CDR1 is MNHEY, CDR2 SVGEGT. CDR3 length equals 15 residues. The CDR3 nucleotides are TGTGCCAGCAGTCAGGGGACAGGCGGGCGTTATGGCTACACCTTC. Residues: CASSQGTGGRYGYTF.

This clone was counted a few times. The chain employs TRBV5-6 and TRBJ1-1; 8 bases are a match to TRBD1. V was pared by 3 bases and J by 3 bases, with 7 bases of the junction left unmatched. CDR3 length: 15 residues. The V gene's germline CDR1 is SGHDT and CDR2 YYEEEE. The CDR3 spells CASSSAGGADTEAFF. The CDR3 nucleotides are TGTGCCAGCAGCTCCGCAGGGGGCGCGGACACTGAAGCTTTCTTT.

The CDR3, as DNA: TGTGCCAGCAGCCAAGGGACTAGCGGGGACCAAGAGACCCAGTACTTC. It yields the protein CASSQGTSGDQETQYF. The chain employs TRBV4-2 and TRBJ2-5; 12 nucleotides align to TRBD2. The CDR3 is 16 residues long. Germline CDR1 and CDR2: LGHNA and YNFKEQ. Trimming at V came to 1 base and at J to 0 bases, leaving 0 bases not matched to a gene.

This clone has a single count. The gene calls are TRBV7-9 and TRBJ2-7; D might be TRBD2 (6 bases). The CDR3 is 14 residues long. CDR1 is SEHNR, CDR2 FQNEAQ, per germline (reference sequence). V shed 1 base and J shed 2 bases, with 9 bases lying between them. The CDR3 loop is CASSLGGAAYEQYF. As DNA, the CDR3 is TGTGCCAGCAGCTTAGGCGGGGCCGCCTACGAGCAGTACTTC. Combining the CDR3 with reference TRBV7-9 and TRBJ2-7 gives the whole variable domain DTGVSQNPRHKITKRGQNVTFRCDPISEHNRLYWYRQTLGQGPEFLTYFQNEAQLEKSRLLSDRFSAERPKGSFSTLEIQRTEQGDSAMYLCASSLGGAAYEQYFGPGTRLTVT.

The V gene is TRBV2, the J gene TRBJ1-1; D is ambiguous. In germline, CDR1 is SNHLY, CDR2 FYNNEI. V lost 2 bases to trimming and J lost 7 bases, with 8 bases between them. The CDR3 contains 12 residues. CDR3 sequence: CASSEQAVEAFF. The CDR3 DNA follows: TGTGCCAGCAGTGAACAAGCCGTTGAAGCTTTCTTT.